Sequencing of this TCR beta chain was carried out in a study of cytomegalovirus exposure and HLA in healthy donors. The PCR employed 60 Vbeta primers together with 13 Jbeta primers. Measured with immunoSEQ multiplex PCR; TCRdb has only the in-frame clones, and not every one. The sample includes some 200,000 clones, around 79% seen only once; the top ten take approximately 1.4%. This CDR3 comprises 16 residues. Germline V CDR1 and CDR2: LNHDA, SQIVND (reference sequence). With V trimmed by 6 bases and J by 1 base, 7 bases remained unmatched. This chain links TRBV19 with TRBJ1-5, with 9 bases aligning to TRBD1. This clonotype was obtained from a girl aged 10-17 years in good health and CMV-seropositive. The sample consisted of PBMCs. CDR3 DNA sequence: TGTGCCAGTAGGATCTTACAGGGGGCCAGCAATCAGCCCCAGCATTTT. Its translation is CASRILQGASNQPQHF.